Listed below are T cell receptor beta chains from one sample, sequenced in a study of blood T cells in healthy people across ages. In TCRdb, the 5' RACE reads were re-called with MiXCR into one record per CDR3 protein. Of 1 million or so distinct CDR3 sequences in the sample, over 35% were seen once. Material: blood. The receptors here all came from a woman aged 60 to 75 in good health. Both conserved end residues are part of each CDR3. A D gene is named only where the DNA matches it firmly. Clone size appears in some rows only: once, few, many, or a class for an expanded clone.

J: TRBJ2-3; size: .; D: TRBD2; V: TRBV5-1; CDR3: CASSLDLAGPEAQYF; DNA: TGCGCCAGCAGCTTGGATCTAGCGGGACCCGAGGCGCAGTATTTT
J: TRBJ2-1; size: .; D: .; V: TRBV4-1; CDR3: CASSEAVDEQFF; DNA: TGCGCCAGCAGCGAGGCCGTCGATGAGCAGTTCTTC
J: TRBJ2-1; size: .; D: TRBD2; V: TRBV24-1; CDR3: CATSDRSTSGRGKQFF; DNA: TGTGCCACCAGTGATCGGTCGACTAGCGGGAGAGGAAAGCAGTTCTTC
J: TRBJ2-3; size: few; D: .; V: TRBV28; CDR3: CASSLQSGPSDTQYF; DNA: TGTGCCAGCAGTTTACAATCGGGGCCGTCCGATACGCAGTATTTT
J: TRBJ2-2; size: .; D: TRBD1; V: TRBV6-5; CDR3: CASSPGTGVGTGELFF; DNA: TGTGCCAGCAGTCCCGGGACAGGGGTTGGCACCGGGGAGCTGTTTTTT
J: TRBJ2-1; size: .; D: TRBD2; V: TRBV6-5; CDR3: CASSPGGLSSYNEQFF; DNA: TGTGCCAGCAGTCCGGGGGGTTTAAGCTCCTACAATGAGCAGTTCTTC
J: TRBJ2-7; size: .; D: TRBD1; V: TRBV28; CDR3: CASRDRALDYEQYF; DNA: TGTGCCAGCAGGGACAGGGCGCTGGACTACGAGCAGTACTTC
J: TRBJ2-7; size: .; D: TRBD1; V: TRBV4-1; CDR3: CASSKPGGADYEQYF; DNA: TGCGCCAGCAGCAAACCAGGGGGCGCGGATTACGAGCAGTACTTC
J: TRBJ2-1; size: .; D: TRBD1; V: TRBV24-1; CDR3: CATSRDSAYNERYF; DNA: TGTGCCACCAGCCGGGACAGTGCCTACAATGAGCGGTACTTC
J: TRBJ2-7; size: .; D: .; V: TRBV11-2; CDR3: CASSYNEQYF; DNA: TGTGCCAGCAGCTACAATGAGCAGTACTTC
J: TRBJ2-1; size: .; D: .; V: TRBV11-2; CDR3: CASSLEDWGGTRFQNEQFF; DNA: TGTGCCAGCAGCTTAGAAGACTGGGGTGGGACTCGCTTTCAGAATGAGCAGTTCTTC
J: TRBJ1-4; size: .; D: TRBD1; V: TRBV12-3/TRBV12-4; CDR3: CASSLDREANEKLFF; DNA: TGTGCCAGCAGCCTAGACAGGGAGGCGAATGAAAAGCTGTTTTTT
J: TRBJ2-7; size: few; D: TRBD1; V: TRBV6-5; CDR3: CASSYAPGQGATYEQYF; DNA: TGTGCCAGCAGTTACGCTCCGGGACAGGGGGCAACCTACGAGCAGTACTTC
J: TRBJ1-6; size: once; D: .; V: TRBV7-9; CDR3: CASTAGILSPLHF; DNA: TGTGCCAGCACCGCGGGAATTTTGTCACCCCTCCACTTT
J: TRBJ2-7; size: .; D: TRBD2; V: TRBV28; CDR3: CATGLAYEQYF; DNA: TGTGCCACGGGACTAGCGTACGAGCAGTACTTC
J: TRBJ2-7; size: .; D: TRBD2; V: TRBV20-1; CDR3: CSARGSSGSRYEQYF; DNA: TGCAGTGCTAGAGGGAGTAGCGGGAGTAGGTATGAGCAGTACTTC